This T cell receptor beta chain stems from a study of cytomegalovirus exposure and HLA in healthy donors. Across the study: Early on, a data release was issued that held about 85 million unique TCRs from HLA-typed donors. General observations from the study: Rates of TCR association differed by HLA locus in a later analysis, with DRB1 highest and HLA-C lowest.

It was with 60 Vbeta and 13 Jbeta primers that the PCR ran. The repertoire was sequenced with immunoSEQ multiplex PCR; TCRdb's copy has only in-frame clones and lacks some. Of approximately 170,000 clones listed, approximately 67% were seen once; the top ten hold 3.5% to 5.5%. The germline V gene has CDR1 WNHNN and CDR2 SYGVQD (reference sequence). This CDR3 is 13 amino acids long. Trimming removed 6 bases at V and 6 bases at J, with 11 bases between. About this clone itself: Antigen specificity is unknown.

This clonotype originated in a woman under 30 in good health and CMV-seropositive. What was sequenced was PBMCs. The J gene is TRBJ2-2, the V gene TRBV10-1; maybe TRBD2 (6 bases). For the CDR3, the DNA is TGCGCCAGCAGCCCCTCTAGCGCCGGGGAGCTGTTTTTT. It yields the protein CASSPSSAGELFF.